This is a list of T cell receptor beta chains from one sample in a study of blood T cell repertoires in COVID-19. Data came from immunoSEQ multiplex PCR; TCRdb stores just in-frame clones and leaves some out. In the table there are 68,000 or so clones, 70% to 80% of which are singletons. The sample taken for sequencing was peripheral blood. Every receptor here comes from a human donor in a cohort sampled during active COVID-19. Each CDR3 is given without its conserved first and last residue.

J gene: TRBJ1-6; V gene: TRBV2; CDR3 protein: ASSEQAGSLSPLH
J gene: TRBJ2-2; V gene: TRBV2; CDR3 protein: ASRIGLAGATGELF
J gene: TRBJ1-2; V gene: TRBV4-3; CDR3 protein: ASSQGQGLGYGYT
J gene: TRBJ2-7; V gene: TRBV7-9; CDR3 protein: ASSRGGDYEQY
J gene: TRBJ2-1; V gene: TRBV7-2; CDR3 protein: ASSPPGGTGNEQF
J gene: TRBJ1-5; V gene: TRBV6-6; CDR3 protein: ASSYKGYGQPQH
J gene: TRBJ2-7; V gene: TRBV16; CDR3 protein: ASSQYQNGRNYEQY
J gene: TRBJ1-6; V gene: TRBV11-2; CDR3 protein: ASSLGDRVGSPLH
J gene: TRBJ1-5; V gene: TRBV28; CDR3 protein: ASSLWPTGDHQPQH
J gene: TRBJ2-2; V gene: TRBV10-1; CDR3 protein: ASRGQTGELF
J gene: TRBJ2-1; V gene: TRBV6-1; CDR3 protein: ASSEGLAGWYNEQF
J gene: TRBJ1-5; V gene: TRBV4-1; CDR3 protein: ASSQSNRGNQPQH
J gene: TRBJ2-2; V gene: TRBV24-1; CDR3 protein: AIQGGRNTGELF
J gene: TRBJ2-1; V gene: TRBV23-1; CDR3 protein: ASSPQGGKGAVGNEQF
J gene: TRBJ2-7; V gene: TRBV6-4; CDR3 protein: ASSASRRTEYTYEQY
J gene: TRBJ1-2; V gene: TRBV6-4; CDR3 protein: ASSDSGGYGYT
J gene: TRBJ2-1; V gene: TRBV11-3; CDR3 protein: ASSAGLAGGPNEQF
J gene: TRBJ2-2; V gene: TRBV13; CDR3 protein: ASSLGLHRVLSGELF
J gene: TRBJ2-7; V gene: TRBV28; CDR3 protein: ASSNSGRATEQY
J gene: TRBJ2-7; V gene: TRBV24-1; CDR3 protein: ATSDAYEQY
J gene: TRBJ2-1; V gene: TRBV5-1; CDR3 protein: ASSADGTRSYNEQF
J gene: TRBJ2-7; V gene: TRBV27; CDR3 protein: ASSLDVGTYEQY
J gene: TRBJ1-1; V gene: TRBV5-1; CDR3 protein: ASSVSGGGKTEAF
J gene: TRBJ1-1; V gene: TRBV10-3; CDR3 protein: AISESGGSMNTEAF
J gene: TRBJ2-7; V gene: TRBV20-1; CDR3 protein: SAGSRYEQY
J gene: TRBJ2-3; V gene: TRBV7-3; CDR3 protein: ASSPAGADTQY
J gene: TRBJ1-2; V gene: TRBV5-4; CDR3 protein: ASSPAGSRNYGYT
J gene: TRBJ2-2; V gene: TRBV2; CDR3 protein: ASAAGTGNTGELF
J gene: TRBJ2-1; V gene: TRBV6-1; CDR3 protein: ASSDQREYYNEQF